One sample yielded the 32 T cell receptor beta chains listed below, sequenced in a study of T cell responses to AZD1222 COVID-19 vaccine. The protocol was immunoSEQ multiplex PCR, while the TCRdb copy is restricted to in-frame clones and leaves out a portion. The sample records approximately 110,000 clones, around 88% being singletons. This material consisted of peripheral blood, taken 28 days after the second AZD1222 dose. The receptors stem from an adult who received the AZD1222 COVID-19 vaccine.

This clone showed up just a few times. The chain couples TRBV10-3 to TRBJ1-2, with 9 nucleotides matching TRBD1. Per germline, CDR1 ENHRY and CDR2 SYGVKD. The V and J ends lost 7 bases and 2 bases, in that order; junction bases with no gene match: 5. This CDR3 comprises 14 residues. The CDR3: CAITGQGQNYGYTF. The DNA of the CDR3 is TGTGCCATCACCGGACAGGGGCAAAACTATGGCTACACCTTC.

The CDR3 DNA reads TGTGCCAGCACTCAAGGGGGGACCTACAATGAGCAGTTCTTC. It specifies CASTQGGTYNEQFF. This chain links TRBV28 with TRBJ2-1; D tentatively fits TRBD1 or TRBD2 (6 bases each). The V and J ends lost 7 bases and 2 bases respectively, with 12 bases between them. Germline-derived CDR1 and CDR2 are MDHEN and SYDVKM. The CDR3 totals 14 residues.

The J gene is TRBJ1-6, the V gene TRBV3-1 (or the pseudogene TRBV3-2); D possibly corresponds to TRBD1 (6 bases). V was trimmed by 4 bases and J by 14 bases, leaving 15 bases between them. There are 13 residues in the CDR3. Germline CDR1 and CDR2: LGHDT and YNNKEL (reference sequence). The CDR3 bases are TGTGCCAGCAGCCGAGAACAGGGATTGACCCTCCACTTT. It yields the protein CASSREQGLTLHF.

The rearrangement joins TRBV7-9 to TRBJ2-2, with 14 bases that match TRBD2. The germline gives CDR1 SEHNR, CDR2 FQNEAQ (reference sequence). J was trimmed by 0 bases and V by 7 bases; bases with no gene match: 4. The CDR3 is made up of 17 amino acids. CDR3 bases: TGTGCCAGCACCGGGACTAGCGGGGGAGCGAACACCGGGGAGCTGTTTTTT. Translation gives CASTGTSGGANTGELFF.

The rearrangement joins TRBV4-1 to TRBJ2-7; D is tentatively TRBD1 or TRBD2 (5 bases each). Germline loops: CDR1 MGHRA, CDR2 YSYEKL. The CDR3 spans 15 residues. Between the trimmed V and J ends, which lost 4 bases and 0 bases, there was a span of 13 bases. Written as DNA, the CDR3 is TGCGCCAGCAGCCCCGGGACGCTAAGCTCCTACGAGCAGTACTTC. It translates to CASSPGTLSSYEQYF.

The V and J genes are TRBV28 and TRBJ1-2; D may be TRBD1 (5 bases). The CDR3 consists of 16 residues. Trimming cost V 6 bases and J 1 base, with 18 bases left between them. Germline CDR1 and CDR2: MDHEN and SYDVKM. Here the CDR3 DNA reads TGTGCCAGCAGCCAATCCCAGGGACCGATTAACTATGGCTACACCTTC. Its translation: CASSQSQGPINYGYTF.

This chain uses TRBV14 with TRBJ2-3, with D possibly matching TRBD1 (7 bases). V shed 0 bases and J shed 3 bases, with 13 bases lying between them. The CDR3 runs 16 residues. Germline V gives CDR1 SGHDN, CDR2 FVKESK. The CDR3 nucleotides are TGTGCCAGCAGCCAAGATCGCGGGACAGTAACAGATACGCAGTATTTT. Its protein is CASSQDRGTVTDTQYF.

The rearrangement links TRBV20-1 to TRBJ2-5; 9 positions agree with TRBD2. With 3 bases clipped from V and 3 bases from J, the junction kept 2 bases outside the gene matches. From germline, CDR1 is DFQATT and CDR2 SNEGSKA (reference sequence). CDR3 length: 13 residues. DNA for the CDR3: TGCAGTGCTAGTCCTAGCGGGGAAGAGACCCAGTACTTC. Amino acids: CSASPSGEETQYF.

V gene TRBV6-2 or TRBV6-3 combines with J gene TRBJ2-7; tentatively, D is TRBD1 (6 bases). Trimming shortened V by 6 bases and J by 4 bases, and 13 bases separated the two germline ends. In germline, CDR1 is MNHEY, CDR2 SVGEGT. The CDR3 is 13 residues long. In nucleotides, the CDR3 is TGTGCCAGCAGCCAGGGGTTTACGTACGAGCAGTACTTC. Encoded protein: CASSQGFTYEQYF.

The chain employs TRBV4-1 and TRBJ1-4; D not resolved. The CDR3 length is 14 residues. V was shortened by 4 bases and J by 7 bases, with 13 bases between the two germline ends. Germline V gene data show CDR1 as MGHRA and CDR2 as YSYEKL. For the CDR3, the DNA is TGCGCCAGCAGCCCCCCGGTGGAGGGTGAAAAACTGTTTTTT. Its translation is CASSPPVEGEKLFF.

This clone was picked up one time. This chain links TRBV5-1 with TRBJ2-3; D might be TRBD1 or TRBD2, each matching 5 bases. There are 15 residues in the CDR3. Germline loops: CDR1 SGHRS, CDR2 YFSETQ. Deletions cut 3 bases from V and 4 bases from J, with 15 bases between. CDR3 protein: CASSSQRQGADTQYF. The CDR3 DNA reads as TGCGCCAGCAGCTCCCAGCGGCAGGGCGCAGATACGCAGTATTTT.

DNA for the CDR3: TGTGCCAGCAGTTACACCACAGGGGGCTCTTACAATGAGCAGTTCTTC. Its translation is CASSYTTGGSYNEQFF. V is TRBV6-5 and J is TRBJ2-1; TRBD1 aligns across 9 bases. The V and J ends lost 2 bases and 4 bases, in that order; junction bases with no gene match: 6. The CDR3 spans 16 residues. Germline CDR1 and CDR2: MNHEY and SVGAGI.

The chain joins TRBV6-5 to TRBJ2-7, with D maybe TRBD1 (6 bases). This CDR3 has 13 residues. From germline, CDR1 is MNHEY and CDR2 SVGAGI. Trimming removed 9 bases from V and 2 bases from J, with 14 bases in between. The CDR3 DNA reads TGTGCCAGTAGACAGGACGAACCCTACGAGCAGTACTTC. It yields the protein CASRQDEPYEQYF.

This rearrangement joins TRBV6-2 or TRBV6-3 to TRBJ1-4; D is undetermined. V was shortened by 6 bases and J by 2 bases, with 22 bases between the two germline ends. Germline loops: CDR1 MNHEY, CDR2 SVGEGT. This CDR3 is 18 amino acids long. CDR3: CASSPPSRLIETNEKLFF. DNA for the CDR3: TGTGCCAGCAGCCCTCCCTCACGACTCATCGAGACTAATGAAAAACTGTTTTTT.

The chain uses TRBV5-4 and TRBJ1-3; D call uncertain. The germline gives CDR1 SGHNT, CDR2 YYREEE (reference sequence). V gave up 4 bases and J gave up 4 bases, with 6 bases separating them. The CDR3 length is 12 residues. The CDR3 sequence: CASSIGGNTIYF. CDR3 in DNA: TGTGCCAGCAGCATCGGCGGAAACACCATATATTTT.

This clone was seen only once. The sample holds other DNA sequences that translate to the same CDR3. V gene TRBV15 combines with J gene TRBJ1-4; 7 bases match TRBD1. The germline V gene encodes CDR1 LNHNV and CDR2 YYDKDF (reference sequence). The CDR3 has 15 residues. Trimming took 0 bases from V and 3 from J; bases not matched to a gene: 1. The chain's CDR3 is CATSRDQGANEKLFF. CDR3 bases: TGTGCCACCAGCAGAGATCAGGGGGCTAATGAAAAACTGTTTTTT.

The V and J genes are TRBV6-5 and TRBJ1-6; D is uncertain. Trimming left V 2 bases short and J 2 bases short, with 7 bases between. CDR3 length: 15 residues. The V gene's germline CDR1 is MNHEY and CDR2 SVGAGI. This CDR3 reads CASSYEHPYNSPLHF. The CDR3 DNA reads TGTGCCAGCAGTTACGAACACCCCTATAATTCACCCCTCCACTTT.

The rearrangement links TRBV6-5 to TRBJ2-1, with D maybe TRBD2 (5 bases). The germline V gene encodes CDR1 MNHEY and CDR2 SVGAGI. The CDR3 runs to 15 residues. Trimming removed 6 bases at V and 0 bases at J, with 12 bases between. The DNA of the CDR3 is TGTGCCAGCAGATTGAGGGAGAGCTCCTACAATGAGCAGTTCTTC. Translation: CASRLRESSYNEQFF.

The chain combines TRBV27 with TRBJ1-5; D remains unclear. The CDR3 has 13 amino acids. The germline CDR1 and CDR2 sequences are MNHEY and SMNVEV (reference sequence). Trimming removed 2 bases at V and 2 bases at J, with 4 bases between. Here the CDR3 DNA reads TGTGCCAGCAGTTTAAATGGCAATCAGCCCCAGCATTTT. This sequence encodes CASSLNGNQPQHF.

The chain couples TRBV9 to TRBJ1-2, with TRBD1 matching 9 bases. Germline CDR1 and CDR2: SGDLS and YYNGEE. The CDR3 covers 16 residues. V trimming: 8 bases; J trimming: 0 bases; junction bases outside the gene matches: 11. The CDR3 protein is CASRGDREKANYGYTF. The DNA for the CDR3 is TGTGCCAGTCGTGGGGACAGGGAAAAAGCTAACTATGGCTACACCTTC.

This rearrangement joins TRBV7-3 to TRBJ2-3; 9 bases map to TRBD2. This CDR3 has 15 residues. Germline loops: CDR1 SGHTA, CDR2 FQGTGA. V dropped 5 bases and J dropped 5; count of bases not matched to a gene: 8. Here the CDR3 DNA reads TGTGCCAGCAGCCAGGGCGGGGGGGCCGGAGATACGCAGTATTTT. This gives the protein CASSQGGGAGDTQYF. Combining the CDR3 with reference TRBV7-3 and TRBJ2-3 gives the whole variable domain GAGVSQTPSNKVTEKGKYVELRCDPISGHTALYWYRQSLGQGPEFLIYFQGTGAADDSGLPNDRFFAVRPEGSVSTLKIQRTERGDSAVYLCASSQGGGAGDTQYFGPGTRLTVL.

The rearrangement joins TRBV29-1 to TRBJ2-2; a possible D gene is TRBD2 (6 bases). The germline gives CDR1 SQVTM, CDR2 ANQGSEA. The CDR3 contains 13 residues. The V and J ends lost 1 base and 4 bases respectively, with 7 bases between them. CDR3 nucleotides: TGCAGCGTTGAAGTGACTAGCACCGGGGAGCTGTTTTTT. It specifies CSVEVTSTGELFF.

The chain uses TRBV14 and TRBJ1-6; D remains unclear. This CDR3 comprises 15 residues. The ends were cut back, 5 bases at V and 0 bases at J, with 8 bases in the middle. From germline, CDR1 is SGHDN and CDR2 FVKESK. DNA of the CDR3: TGTGCCAGCAGCAGGTGGAGCTCCTATAATTCACCCCTCCACTTT. Its protein is CASSRWSSYNSPLHF. Full variable domain (missing parts from reference TRBV14 and TRBJ1-6): EAGVTQFPSHSVIEKGQTVTLRCDPISGHDNLYWYRRVMGKEIKFLLHFVKESKQDESGMPNNRFLAERTGGTYSTLKVQPAELEDSGVYFCASSRWSSYNSPLHFGNGTRLTVT.

The gene calls are TRBV10-3 and TRBJ2-2; 7 positions match TRBD1. V shed 2 bases and J 0 bases; nucleotides not matched to a gene: 9. This CDR3 comprises 18 residues. CDR1 is ENHRY and CDR2 is SYGVKD in the germline V gene. In nucleotides, the CDR3 is TGTGCCATCAGTGAGCTTCGACAGGGCCTAGCGAACACCGGGGAGCTGTTTTTT. Protein product: CAISELRQGLANTGELFF.

This clone was recorded at least ten times. This chain links TRBV3-1 (or the pseudogene TRBV3-2) with TRBJ2-7; D is perhaps TRBD2 (6 bases). The CDR3 runs to 17 residues. Germline-derived CDR1 and CDR2 are LGHDT and YNNKEL (reference sequence). The V end lost 1 base, the J end lost 0 bases, and 16 bases lay between the germline ends. The CDR3 protein is CASSQGGLSAFSYEQYF. For the CDR3, the DNA is TGTGCCAGCAGCCAAGGGGGACTCAGCGCGTTCTCCTACGAGCAGTACTTC.

The chain employs TRBV10-3 and TRBJ2-7; tentatively, D is TRBD2 (6 bases). Per the germline V gene, CDR1 is ENHRY and CDR2 is SYGVKD. This CDR3 is built from 16 residues. Trimming left V 4 bases short and J 1 base short, with 17 bases between. The CDR3 nucleotides read TGTGCCATCAGTGCGAAGAACCGGGACTTGTCCTACGAGCAGTACTTC. Translating it yields CAISAKNRDLSYEQYF.

The V and J genes are TRBV18 and TRBJ2-3; D not resolved. The germline gives CDR1 KGHSH, CDR2 LQKENI. Trimming left V 5 bases short and J 2 bases short, with 8 bases between. The CDR3 consists of 13 residues. CDR3 sequence (DNA): TGTGCCAGCTCAGGGCAGAACACAGATACGCAGTATTTT. Translated: CASSGQNTDTQYF.

This chain joins TRBV24-1 and TRBJ2-7; TRBD2 aligns across 9 bases. The CDR3 has 15 residues. J was trimmed by 1 base and V by 3 bases; bases with no gene match: 3. Germline assignment: CDR1 KGHDR and CDR2 SFDVKD. The CDR3 DNA is TGTGCCACCAGTGATGGCGGGAGGGGGTCCTACGAGCAGTACTTC. Protein: CATSDGGRGSYEQYF.

This clone was counted only a few times. The chain couples TRBV27 to TRBJ1-1, with a weak D call TRBD1 (6 bases). The CDR3 has 12 amino acids. The germline V and J ends were trimmed by 7 bases and 9 bases, with 15 bases remaining between them. The germline CDR1 and CDR2 sequences are MNHEY and SMNVEV (reference sequence). DNA of the CDR3: TGTGCCAGCACCTCCCTGGGGGGGCAAGCTTTCTTT. Translation gives CASTSLGGQAFF.

The chain's CDR3 is CASSQDIQGVVGYTF. The CDR3 DNA sequence: TGCGCCAGCAGCCAGGACATACAGGGGGTGGTTGGCTACACCTTC. The V call is TRBV4-3, the J call TRBJ1-2; TRBD1 agrees at 8 bases. The V gene end was trimmed by 3 bases and the J gene end by 7 bases; junction bases not matched to a gene: 10. The CDR3 runs to 15 residues. Germline lookup yields CDR1 LGHNA and CDR2 YSLEER.

The chain is built from TRBV19 and TRBJ2-1; possibly TRBD1 for D (6 bases). This CDR3 comprises 13 residues. V was pared by 6 bases and J by 8 bases, with 14 bases between. Germline lookup yields CDR1 LNHDA and CDR2 SQIVND (reference sequence). CDR3 sequence (DNA): TGTGCCAGTAGCGGGCGAAGGGGGTATGAGCAGTTCTTC. Translation: CASSGRRGYEQFF.

This clone showed up just a few times. The chain employs TRBV27 and TRBJ2-5, with TRBD2 matching 8 bases. Trimming removed 2 bases from V and 1 base from J; junction bases left unmatched: 3. The CDR3 consists of 15 residues. CDR1 is MNHEY and CDR2 is SMNVEV in the germline V gene (reference sequence). Written as DNA, the CDR3 is TGTGCCAGCAGTTTACGGACTAGCCCCCAAGAGACCCAGTACTTC. Its translation: CASSLRTSPQETQYF.